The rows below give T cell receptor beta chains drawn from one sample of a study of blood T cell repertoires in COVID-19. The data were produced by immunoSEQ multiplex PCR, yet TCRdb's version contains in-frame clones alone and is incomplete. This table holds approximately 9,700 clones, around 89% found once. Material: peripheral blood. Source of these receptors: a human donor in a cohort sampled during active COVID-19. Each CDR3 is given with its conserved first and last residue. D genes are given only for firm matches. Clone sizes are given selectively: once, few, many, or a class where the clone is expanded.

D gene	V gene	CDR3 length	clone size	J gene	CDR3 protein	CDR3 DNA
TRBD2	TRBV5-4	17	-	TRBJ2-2	CASSLFRTSGNTGELFF	TGTGCCAGCAGCTTGTTTAGGACTAGCGGAAACACCGGGGAGCTGTTTTTT
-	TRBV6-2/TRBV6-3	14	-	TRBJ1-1	CASSRGGTLTEAFF	TGTGCCAGCAGTCGGGGAGGGACACTCACTGAAGCTTTCTTT
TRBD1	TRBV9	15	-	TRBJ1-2	CASGKSRDRNYGYTF	TGTGCCAGCGGTAAAAGCAGGGACAGGAACTATGGCTACACCTTC
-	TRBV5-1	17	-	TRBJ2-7	CASSPLPHGQGPNEQYF	TGCGCCAGCAGCCCTCTACCTCACGGCCAGGGGCCTAACGAGCAGTACTTC
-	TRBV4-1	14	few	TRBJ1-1	CASSQDHLQEGAFF	TGCGCCAGCAGCCAAGATCACTTACAGGAAGGAGCTTTCTTT
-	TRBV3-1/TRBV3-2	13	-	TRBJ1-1	CASSLTMNTEAFF	TGTGCCAGCAGCCTGACTATGAACACTGAAGCTTTCTTT
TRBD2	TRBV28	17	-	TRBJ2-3	CASSLGITSGNTDTQYF	TGTGCCAGCAGTTTGGGGATTACTAGCGGCAACACAGATACGCAGTATTTT
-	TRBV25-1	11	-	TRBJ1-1	CASRRSTEAFF	TGTGCCAGCAGACGTAGCACTGAAGCTTTCTTT
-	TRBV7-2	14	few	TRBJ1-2	CASSPLSRAYGYTF	TGTGCCAGCAGCCCCCTGAGCAGGGCCTATGGCTACACCTTC
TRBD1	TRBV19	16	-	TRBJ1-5	CASSGTGGMGNQPQHF	TGTGCCAGTAGTGGGACAGGGGGCATGGGCAATCAGCCCCAGCATTTT
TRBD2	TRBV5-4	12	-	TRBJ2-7	CASSRGGGEQYF	TGTGCCAGCAGCCGTGGGGGGGGCGAGCAGTACTTC
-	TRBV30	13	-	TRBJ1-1	CAWSRRSNTEAFF	TGTGCCTGGAGTAGGAGGTCGAACACTGAAGCTTTCTTT
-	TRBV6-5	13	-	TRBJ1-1	CASSTQGDTEAFF	TGTGCCAGCAGTACACAGGGCGACACTGAAGCTTTCTTT
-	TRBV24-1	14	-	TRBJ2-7	CATEQAPDIYEQYF	TGTGCCACCGAGCAGGCCCCCGATATCTACGAGCAGTACTTC
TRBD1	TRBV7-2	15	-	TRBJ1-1	CASSSTGGRGTEAFF	TGTGCCAGCAGTTCTACAGGGGGGAGAGGGACTGAAGCTTTCTTT
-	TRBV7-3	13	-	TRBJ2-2	CASSIQNTGELFF	TGTGCCAGCAGCATTCAAAACACCGGGGAGCTGTTTTTT
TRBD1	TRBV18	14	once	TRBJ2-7	CASSPGTATYEQYF	TGTGCCAGCTCACCCGGGACAGCTACCTACGAGCAGTACTTC
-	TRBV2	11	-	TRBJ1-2	CASSVRTGYTF	TGTGCCAGCAGCGTCAGAACTGGCTACACCTTC
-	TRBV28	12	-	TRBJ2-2	CASTGDTGELFF	TGTGCCAGCACGGGTGACACCGGGGAGCTGTTTTTT
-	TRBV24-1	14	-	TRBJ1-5	CATSGGSENQPQHF	TGTGCCACCAGTGGAGGGTCGGAAAATCAGCCCCAGCATTTT
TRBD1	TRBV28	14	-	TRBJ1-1	CASSSTGLNTEAFF	TGTGCCAGCAGTTCGACAGGGTTGAACACTGAAGCTTTCTTT
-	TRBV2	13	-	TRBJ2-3	CASTRQFTDTQYF	TGTGCCAGCACCCGACAGTTCACAGATACGCAGTATTTT
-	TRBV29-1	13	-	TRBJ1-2	CSVASNREFGYTF	TGCAGCGTTGCTTCTAACAGGGAGTTTGGCTACACCTTC
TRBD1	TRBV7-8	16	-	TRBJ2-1	CASSLPIGTGSNEQFF	TGTGCCAGCAGCTTACCTATAGGGACAGGGAGCAATGAGCAGTTCTTC
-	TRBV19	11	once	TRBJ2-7	CASSIASEQYF	TGTGCCAGTAGTATAGCCTCCGAGCAGTACTTC
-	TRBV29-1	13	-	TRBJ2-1	CSAVRGSYNEQFF	TGCAGCGCCGTCCGAGGCTCCTACAATGAGCAGTTCTTC
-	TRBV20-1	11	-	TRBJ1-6	CSAQSDSPLHF	TGCAGTGCCCAATCGGATTCACCCCTCCACTTT
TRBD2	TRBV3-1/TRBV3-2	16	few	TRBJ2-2	CASSREAGGLTGELFF	TGTGCCAGCAGCCGAGAAGCGGGGGGTTTAACCGGGGAGCTGTTTTTT
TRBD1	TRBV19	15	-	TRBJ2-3	CASSYDRQGTDTQYF	TGTGCCAGTAGTTACGACCGACAGGGGACAGATACGCAGTATTTT
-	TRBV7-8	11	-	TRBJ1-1	CASSHRAEAFF	TGTGCCAGCAGCCACAGGGCTGAAGCTTTCTTT
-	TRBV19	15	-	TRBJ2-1	CASSNRQSFRDEQFF	TGTGCCAGTAGTAACAGACAGAGTTTCCGCGATGAGCAGTTCTTC
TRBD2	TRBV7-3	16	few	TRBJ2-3	CASSSGTSGSTDTQYF	TGTGCCAGCAGCTCTGGGACTAGCGGGAGCACAGATACGCAGTATTTT
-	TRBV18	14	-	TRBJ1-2	CASSPSQGLYGYTF	TGTGCCAGCTCACCATCTCAGGGGCTCTATGGCTACACCTTC
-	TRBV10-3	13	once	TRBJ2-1	CAISESNRDEQFF	TGTGCCATCAGTGAGTCGAACAGGGATGAGCAGTTCTTC
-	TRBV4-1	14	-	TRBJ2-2	CASSQGENTGELFF	TGCGCCAGCAGCCAAGGAGAGAACACCGGGGAGCTGTTTTTT
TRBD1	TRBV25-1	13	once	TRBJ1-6	CASSRTGVTPLHF	TGTGCCAGCAGCCGAACAGGGGTGACACCCCTCCACTTT